This T cell receptor beta chain was sequenced for a study of T cells after posttransplantation cyclophosphamide. Regarding the study as a whole: Recipient CMV seropositivity and CMV reactivation strongly tracked TRB clonality. Later post-transplant blood repertoires were often dominated by donor CD8+ memory clones.

This CDR3 contains 13 residues. The germline CDR1 and CDR2 sequences are MGHRA and YSYEKL. The V segment lost 3 bases and the J segment 6 bases; nucleotides outside the gene matches: 5. As to this clone: Its antigen is undetermined.

Method: immunoSEQ multiplex PCR; TCRdb's copy keeps in-frame clones and lacks some. The repertoire has 66,000 or so clones, over 85% of them found once; the top ten carry 3%. Specimen: PBMCs. The TCR sequence derives from a woman aged 30 to 39 in good health and a related stem cell transplant donor. The chain recombines TRBV4-1 with TRBJ2-7, with 7 bases matching TRBD2. In DNA, the CDR3 is TGCGCCAGCAGCCAGACTAGCCTCGGCGAGCAGTACTTC. Amino acid sequence: CASSQTSLGEQYF.